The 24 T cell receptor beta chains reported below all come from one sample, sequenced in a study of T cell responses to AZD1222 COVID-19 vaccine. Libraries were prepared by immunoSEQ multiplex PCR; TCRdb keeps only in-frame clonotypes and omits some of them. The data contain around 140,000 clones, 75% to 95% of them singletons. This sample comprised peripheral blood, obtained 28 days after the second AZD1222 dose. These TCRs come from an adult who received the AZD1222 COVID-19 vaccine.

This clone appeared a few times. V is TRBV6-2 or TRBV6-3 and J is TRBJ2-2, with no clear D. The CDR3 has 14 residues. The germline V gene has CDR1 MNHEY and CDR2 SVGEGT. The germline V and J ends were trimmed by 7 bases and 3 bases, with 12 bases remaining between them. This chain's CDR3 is CASNPPLDTGELFF. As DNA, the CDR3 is TGTGCCAGCAACCCTCCCCTAGACACCGGGGAGCTGTTTTTT.

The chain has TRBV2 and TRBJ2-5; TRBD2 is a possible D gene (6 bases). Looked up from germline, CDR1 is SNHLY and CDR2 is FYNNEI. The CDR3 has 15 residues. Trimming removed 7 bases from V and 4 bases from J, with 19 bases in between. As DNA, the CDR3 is TGTGCCAGCAAATCCGATCCGGGACTCCCAGAGACCCAGTACTTC. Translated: CASKSDPGLPETQYF.

As DNA, the CDR3 is TGTGCCAGCAGCCAAGAGGCACACGGAGAGCAGTACTTC. This encodes CASSQEAHGEQYF. The chain has TRBV14 and TRBJ2-7; D not certain. Trimming pared 0 bases from V and 7 bases from J, leaving 10 bases between. Germline V gene lookup returns CDR1 SGHDN and CDR2 FVKESK. The CDR3 length is 13 residues.

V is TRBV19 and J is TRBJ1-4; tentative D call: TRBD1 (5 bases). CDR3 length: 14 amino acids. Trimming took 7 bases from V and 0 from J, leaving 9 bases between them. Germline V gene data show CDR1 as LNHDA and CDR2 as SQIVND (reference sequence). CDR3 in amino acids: CASTPRATNEKLFF. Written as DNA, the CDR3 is TGTGCCAGTACCCCCAGGGCAACTAATGAAAAACTGTTTTTT.

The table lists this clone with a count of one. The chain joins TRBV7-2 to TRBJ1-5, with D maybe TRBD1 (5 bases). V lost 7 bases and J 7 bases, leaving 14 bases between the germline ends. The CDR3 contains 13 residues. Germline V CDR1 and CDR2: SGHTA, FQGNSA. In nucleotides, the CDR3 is TGTGCCAGCACCCTGGGGGGTGTACAGCCCCAGCATTTT. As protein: CASTLGGVQPQHF.

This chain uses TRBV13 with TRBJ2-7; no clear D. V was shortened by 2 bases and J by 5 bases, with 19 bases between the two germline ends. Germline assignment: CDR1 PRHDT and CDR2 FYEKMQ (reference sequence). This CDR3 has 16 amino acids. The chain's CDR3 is CASSLLPGPRGHEQYF. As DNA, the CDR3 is TGTGCCAGCAGCTTACTCCCAGGACCCCGAGGTCACGAGCAGTACTTC.

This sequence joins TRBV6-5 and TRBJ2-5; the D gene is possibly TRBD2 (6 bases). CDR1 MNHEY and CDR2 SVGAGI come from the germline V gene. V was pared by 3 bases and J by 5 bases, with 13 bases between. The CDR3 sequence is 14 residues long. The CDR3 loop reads CASSYGGTRETQYF. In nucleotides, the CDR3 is TGTGCCAGCAGTTATGGGGGGACTCGGGAGACCCAGTACTTC.

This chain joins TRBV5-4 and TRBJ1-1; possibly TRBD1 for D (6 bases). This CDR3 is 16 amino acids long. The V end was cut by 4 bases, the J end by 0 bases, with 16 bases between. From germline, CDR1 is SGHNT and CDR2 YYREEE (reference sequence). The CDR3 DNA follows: TGTGCCAGCAGCCCATCATGGGGGGCCCTGAACACTGAAGCTTTCTTT. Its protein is CASSPSWGALNTEAFF.

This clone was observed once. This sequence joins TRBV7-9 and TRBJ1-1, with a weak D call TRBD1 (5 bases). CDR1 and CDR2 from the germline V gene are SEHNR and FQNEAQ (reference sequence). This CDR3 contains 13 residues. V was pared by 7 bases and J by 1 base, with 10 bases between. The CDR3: CASNRDGNTEAFF. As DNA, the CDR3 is TGTGCCAGCAACCGGGACGGGAACACTGAAGCTTTCTTT.

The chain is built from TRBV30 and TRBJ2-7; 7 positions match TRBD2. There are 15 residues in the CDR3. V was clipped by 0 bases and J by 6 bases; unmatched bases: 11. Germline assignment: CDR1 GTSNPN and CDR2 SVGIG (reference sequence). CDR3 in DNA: TGTGCCTGGAGTGTTGCCCTAGCGGCGGTCGGCGAGCAGTACTTC. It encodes CAWSVALAAVGEQYF.

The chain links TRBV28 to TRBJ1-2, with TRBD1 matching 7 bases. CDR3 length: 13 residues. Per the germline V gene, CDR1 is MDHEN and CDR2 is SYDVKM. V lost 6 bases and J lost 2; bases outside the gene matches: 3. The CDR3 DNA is TGTGCCAGCAGGACAGGGCCAAACTATGGCTACACCTTC. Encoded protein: CASRTGPNYGYTF.

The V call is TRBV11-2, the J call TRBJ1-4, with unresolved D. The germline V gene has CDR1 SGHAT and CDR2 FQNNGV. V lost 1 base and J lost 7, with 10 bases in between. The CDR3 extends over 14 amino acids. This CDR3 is CASSLAGVGEKLFF. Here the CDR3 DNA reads TGTGCCAGCAGCTTAGCGGGAGTAGGTGAAAAACTGTTTTTT.

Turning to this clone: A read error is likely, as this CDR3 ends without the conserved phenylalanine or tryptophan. The CDR3 DNA sequence: TGTGCCAGCAGTGACCTAGCGGGATTCACAGATACGCAGTATTTG. It encodes CASSDLAGFTDTQYL. The rearrangement uses TRBV25-1 and TRBJ2-3; TRBD2 agrees at 9 bases. Germline-derived CDR1 and CDR2 are MGHDK and SYGVNS. The CDR3 loop spans 15 amino acids. V lost 3 bases and J lost 2; bases outside the gene matches: 3.

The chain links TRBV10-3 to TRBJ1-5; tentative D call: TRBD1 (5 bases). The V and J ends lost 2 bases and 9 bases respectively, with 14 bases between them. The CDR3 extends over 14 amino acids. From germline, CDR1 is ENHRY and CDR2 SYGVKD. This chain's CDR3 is CAISEGTGGRPQHF. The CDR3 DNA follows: TGTGCCATCAGTGAGGGAACTGGGGGAAGGCCCCAGCATTTT.

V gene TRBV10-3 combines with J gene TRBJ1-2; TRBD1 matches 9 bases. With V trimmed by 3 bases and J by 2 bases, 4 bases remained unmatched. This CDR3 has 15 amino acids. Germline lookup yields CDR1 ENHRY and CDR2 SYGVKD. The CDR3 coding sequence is TGTGCCATCAGTGACTCCGGACAGGGGAACTATGGCTACACCTTC. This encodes CAISDSGQGNYGYTF.

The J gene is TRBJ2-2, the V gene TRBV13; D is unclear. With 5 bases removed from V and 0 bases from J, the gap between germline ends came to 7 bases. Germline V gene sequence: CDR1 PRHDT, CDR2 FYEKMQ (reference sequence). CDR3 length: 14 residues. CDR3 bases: TGTGCCAGCAGCAACAGCGCGAACACCGGGGAGCTGTTTTTT. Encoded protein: CASSNSANTGELFF.

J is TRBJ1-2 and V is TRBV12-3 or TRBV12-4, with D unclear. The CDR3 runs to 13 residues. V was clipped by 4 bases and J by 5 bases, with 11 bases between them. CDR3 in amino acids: CASSSLGSYGYTF. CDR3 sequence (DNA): TGTGCCAGCAGTTCCCTCGGGTCGTATGGCTACACCTTC.

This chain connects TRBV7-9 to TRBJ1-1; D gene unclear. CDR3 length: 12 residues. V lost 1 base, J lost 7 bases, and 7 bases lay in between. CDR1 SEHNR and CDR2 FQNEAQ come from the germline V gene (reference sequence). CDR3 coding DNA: TGTGCCAGCAGCTTAGAGGGCGGTGAAGCTTTCTTT. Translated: CASSLEGGEAFF.

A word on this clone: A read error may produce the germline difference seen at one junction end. CDR3 sequence reads: CASSLPGQDLSEQYF. For the CDR3, the DNA is TGTGCTAGCAGCCTCCCGGGACAGGATCTTTCCGAGCAGTACTTC. The chain couples TRBV7-7 to TRBJ2-7; TRBD1 aligns across 8 bases. Germline V gives CDR1 SSHAT, CDR2 FNYEAQ (reference sequence). This CDR3 is 15 amino acids long.

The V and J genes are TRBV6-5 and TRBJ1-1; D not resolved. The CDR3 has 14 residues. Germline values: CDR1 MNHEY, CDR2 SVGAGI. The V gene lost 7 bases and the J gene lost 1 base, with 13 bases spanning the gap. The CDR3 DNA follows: TGTGCCAGCAAAAACCTTCCGACGAACACTGAAGCTTTCTTT. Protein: CASKNLPTNTEAFF.

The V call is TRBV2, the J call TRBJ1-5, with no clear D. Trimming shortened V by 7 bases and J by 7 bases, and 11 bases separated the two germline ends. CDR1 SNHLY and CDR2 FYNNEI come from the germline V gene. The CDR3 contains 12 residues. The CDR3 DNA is TGTGCCAGCAATCGGGTGGGGCAGCCCCAGCATTTT. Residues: CASNRVGQPQHF. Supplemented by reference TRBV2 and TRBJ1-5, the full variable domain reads EPEVTQTPSHQVTQMGQEVILRCVPISNHLYFYWYRQILGQKVEFLVSFYNNEISEKSEIFDDQFSVERPDGSNFTLKIRSTKLEDSAMYFCASNRVGQPQHFGDGTRLSIL.

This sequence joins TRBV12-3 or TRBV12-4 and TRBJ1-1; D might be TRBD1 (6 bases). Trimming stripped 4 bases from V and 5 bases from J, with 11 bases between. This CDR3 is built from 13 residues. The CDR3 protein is CASSSQGMTEAFF. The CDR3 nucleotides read TGTGCCAGCAGTTCACAGGGTATGACTGAAGCTTTCTTT.

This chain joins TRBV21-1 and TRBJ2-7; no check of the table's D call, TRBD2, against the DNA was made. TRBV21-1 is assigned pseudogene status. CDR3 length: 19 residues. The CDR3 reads CASLKSCALAGVAGNEQYV. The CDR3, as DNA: TGTGCCAGCCTTAAATCGTGTGCACTAGCGGGAGTGGCAGGAAACGAGCAGTACGTC.

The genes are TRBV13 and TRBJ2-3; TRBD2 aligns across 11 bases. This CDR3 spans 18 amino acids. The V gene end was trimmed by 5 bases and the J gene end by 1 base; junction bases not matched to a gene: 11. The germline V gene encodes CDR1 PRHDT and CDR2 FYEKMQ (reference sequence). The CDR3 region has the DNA TGTGCCAGCAGCCGCCCGGCGGGTAGCGGGGGGGGCACAGATACGCAGTATTTT. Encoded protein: CASSRPAGSGGGTDTQYF.